This T cell receptor (beta chain) was retrieved from a study of long-term antiretroviral therapy in people with HIV. Version v3.0 of the immunoSEQ assay was performed at survey level. Profiled with immunoSEQ multiplex PCR; TCRdb holds only in-frame clones, not every one. The sample shows fewer than 20,000 clones, around 78% of them seen only once. Germline lookup yields CDR1 SGHVS and CDR2 FQNEAQ. Trimming took 4 bases from V and 3 from J, leaving 22 bases between them. This CDR3 spans 17 amino acids. This specimen was unsorted PBMCs, taken at the start of antiretroviral therapy, before treatment. The origin of this receptor is a woman aged 40 to 50 with HIV. This rearrangement joins TRBV7-8 to TRBJ2-7, with D unclear. Here the CDR3 reads CASSYPRRVGLSYEQYF. The DNA for the CDR3 is TGTGCCAGCAGCTACCCTCGGAGAGTCGGGCTTAGCTACGAGCAGTACTTC.